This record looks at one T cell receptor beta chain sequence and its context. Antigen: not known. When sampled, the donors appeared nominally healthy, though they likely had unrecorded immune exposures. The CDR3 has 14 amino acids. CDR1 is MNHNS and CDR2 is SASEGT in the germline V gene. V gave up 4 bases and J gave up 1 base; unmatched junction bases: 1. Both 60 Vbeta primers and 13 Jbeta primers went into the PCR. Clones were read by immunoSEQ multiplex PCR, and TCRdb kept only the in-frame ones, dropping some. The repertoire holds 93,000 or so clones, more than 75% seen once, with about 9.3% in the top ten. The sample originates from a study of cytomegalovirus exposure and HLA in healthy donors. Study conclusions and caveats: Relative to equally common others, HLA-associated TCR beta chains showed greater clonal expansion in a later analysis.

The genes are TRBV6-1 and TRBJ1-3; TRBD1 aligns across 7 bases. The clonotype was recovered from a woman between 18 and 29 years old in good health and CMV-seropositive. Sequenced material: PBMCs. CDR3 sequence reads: CASSVQGSGNTIYF. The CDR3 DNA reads TGTGCCAGCAGTGTACAGGGGTCTGGAAACACCATATATTTT.